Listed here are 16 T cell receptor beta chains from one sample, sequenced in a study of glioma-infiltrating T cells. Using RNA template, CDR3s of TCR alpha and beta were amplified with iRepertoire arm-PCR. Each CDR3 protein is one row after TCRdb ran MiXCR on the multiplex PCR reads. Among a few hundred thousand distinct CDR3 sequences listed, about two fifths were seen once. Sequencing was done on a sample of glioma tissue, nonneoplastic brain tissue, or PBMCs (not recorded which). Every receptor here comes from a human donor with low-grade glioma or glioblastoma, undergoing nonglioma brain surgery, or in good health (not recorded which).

CDR3 sequence (DNA): TGCAGTGCCCCAACTAGCGGGAAGGGCTATGAGGAGCTGTTTTTT. Encoded protein: CSAPTSGKGYEELFF. The chain joins TRBV20-1 to TRBJ2-2; 10 positions agree with TRBD2. The CDR3 has 15 amino acids. Germline CDR1 and CDR2: DFQATT and SNEGSKA (reference sequence). J was trimmed by 10 bases and V by 6 bases; bases with no gene match: 14.

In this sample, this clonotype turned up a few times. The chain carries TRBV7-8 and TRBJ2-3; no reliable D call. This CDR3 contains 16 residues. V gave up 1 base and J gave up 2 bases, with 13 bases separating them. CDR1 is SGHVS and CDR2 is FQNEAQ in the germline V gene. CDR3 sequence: CASSLGFGGHTDTQYF. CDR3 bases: TGTGCCAGCAGCTTAGGTTTTGGTGGTCACACAGATACGCAGTATTTT.

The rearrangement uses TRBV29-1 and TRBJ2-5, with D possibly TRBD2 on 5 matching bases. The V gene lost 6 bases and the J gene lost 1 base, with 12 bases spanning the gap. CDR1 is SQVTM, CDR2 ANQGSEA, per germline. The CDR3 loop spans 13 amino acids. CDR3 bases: TGCAGCGTGGAGAGGGTACGCCAAGAGACCCAGTACTTC. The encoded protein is CSVERVRQETQYF.

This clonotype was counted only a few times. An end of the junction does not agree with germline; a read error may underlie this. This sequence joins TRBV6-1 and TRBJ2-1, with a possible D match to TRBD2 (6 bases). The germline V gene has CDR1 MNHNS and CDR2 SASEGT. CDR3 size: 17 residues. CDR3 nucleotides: TGTGCCACCAGTGACCCGTTGGGGGGTGCGGGCTACAATGAGCAGTTCTTC. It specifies CATSDPLGGAGYNEQFF.

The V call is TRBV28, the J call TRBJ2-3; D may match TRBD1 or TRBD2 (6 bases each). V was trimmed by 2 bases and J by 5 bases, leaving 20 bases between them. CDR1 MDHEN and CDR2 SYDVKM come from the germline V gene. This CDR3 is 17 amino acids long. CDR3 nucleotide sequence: TGTGCCAGCAGTTTAAGTGTCGGGAGTCCACAGGGAGATACGCAGTATTTT. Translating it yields CASSLSVGSPQGDTQYF.

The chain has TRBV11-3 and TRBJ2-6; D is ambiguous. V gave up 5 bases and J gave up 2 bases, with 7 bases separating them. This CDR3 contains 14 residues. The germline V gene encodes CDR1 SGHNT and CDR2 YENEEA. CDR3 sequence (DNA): TGTGCCAGCAGCAGGGCTGCTGGGGCCAACGTCCTGACTTTC. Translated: CASSRAAGANVLTF.

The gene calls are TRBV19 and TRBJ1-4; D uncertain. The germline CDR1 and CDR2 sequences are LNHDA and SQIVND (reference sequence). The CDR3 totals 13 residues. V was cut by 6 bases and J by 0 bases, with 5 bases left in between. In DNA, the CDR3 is TGTGCCAGTAGCAAAGCAACTAATGAAAAACTGTTTTTT. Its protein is CASSKATNEKLFF.

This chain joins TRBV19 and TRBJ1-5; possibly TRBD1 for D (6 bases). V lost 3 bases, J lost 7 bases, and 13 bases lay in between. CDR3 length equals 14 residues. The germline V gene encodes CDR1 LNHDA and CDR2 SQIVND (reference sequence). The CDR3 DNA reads TGTGCCAGTAGTATGGGGGCAGGGCCACAGCCCCAGCATTTT. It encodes CASSMGAGPQPQHF.

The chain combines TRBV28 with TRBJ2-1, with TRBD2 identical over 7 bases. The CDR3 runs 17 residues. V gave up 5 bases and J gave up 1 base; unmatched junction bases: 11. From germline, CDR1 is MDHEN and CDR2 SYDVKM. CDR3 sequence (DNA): TGTGCCAGCAGTCCTCAATCACTAGCGAAATCCTACAATGAGCAGTTCTTC. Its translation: CASSPQSLAKSYNEQFF.

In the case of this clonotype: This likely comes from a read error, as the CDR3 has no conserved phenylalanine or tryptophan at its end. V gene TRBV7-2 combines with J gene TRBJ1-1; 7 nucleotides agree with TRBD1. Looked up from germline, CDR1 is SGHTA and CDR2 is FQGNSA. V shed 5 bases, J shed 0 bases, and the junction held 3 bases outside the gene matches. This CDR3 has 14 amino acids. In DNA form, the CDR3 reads TGTGCCAGCAGCCCCAGGGGGATGAACACTGAAGCTTTCCTT. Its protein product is CASSPRGMNTEAFL.

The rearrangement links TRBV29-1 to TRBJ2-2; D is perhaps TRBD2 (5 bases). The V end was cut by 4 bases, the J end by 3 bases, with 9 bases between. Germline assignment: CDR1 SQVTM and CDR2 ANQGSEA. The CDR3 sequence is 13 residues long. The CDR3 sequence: CSVVGADTGELFF. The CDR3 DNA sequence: TGCAGCGTTGTTGGAGCGGACACCGGGGAGCTGTTTTTT.

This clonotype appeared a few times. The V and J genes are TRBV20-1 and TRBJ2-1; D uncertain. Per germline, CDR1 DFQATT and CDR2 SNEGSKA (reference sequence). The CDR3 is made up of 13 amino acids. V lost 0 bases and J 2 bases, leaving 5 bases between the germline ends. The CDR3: CSARDSPYNEQFF. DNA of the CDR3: TGCAGTGCTAGAGATTCCCCCTACAATGAGCAGTTCTTC.

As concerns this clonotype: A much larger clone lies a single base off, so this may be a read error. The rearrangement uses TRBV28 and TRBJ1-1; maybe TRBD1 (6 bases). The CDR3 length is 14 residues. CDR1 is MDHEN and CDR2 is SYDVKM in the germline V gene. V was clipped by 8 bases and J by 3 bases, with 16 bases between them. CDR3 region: CASRSGAGYTEAFF. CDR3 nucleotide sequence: TGTGCCAGCCGTTCAGGGGCCGGGTACACTGAAGCTTTCTTT.

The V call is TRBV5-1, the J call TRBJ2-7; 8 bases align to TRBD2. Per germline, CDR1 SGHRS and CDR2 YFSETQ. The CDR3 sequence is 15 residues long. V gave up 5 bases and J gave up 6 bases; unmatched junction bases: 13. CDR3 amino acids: CASSLPGLVGSEQYF. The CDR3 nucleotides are TGCGCCAGCAGTCTCCCGGGACTAGTCGGCTCCGAGCAGTACTTC.

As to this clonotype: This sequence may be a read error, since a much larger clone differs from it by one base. CDR3 amino acids: CAGSPWGDQETQYF. The DNA for the CDR3 is TGTGCCGGCAGTCCCTGGGGGGATCAAGAGACCCAGTACTTC. This rearrangement joins TRBV27 to TRBJ2-5; D is possibly TRBD2 (6 bases). This CDR3 comprises 14 residues. The germline V gene has CDR1 MNHEY and CDR2 SMNVEV (reference sequence).

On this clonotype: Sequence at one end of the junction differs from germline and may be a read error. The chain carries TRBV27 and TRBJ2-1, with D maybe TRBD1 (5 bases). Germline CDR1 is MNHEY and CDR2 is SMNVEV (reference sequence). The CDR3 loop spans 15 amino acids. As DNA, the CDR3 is TGTGCCACCAGTGATCAGGGCAGGGTCCGAGATGAGCAGTTCTTC. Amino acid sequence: CATSDQGRVRDEQFF.